This T cell receptor beta chain was documented in a study of response to subunit inactivated influenza vaccine listed by TCRdb under 2018. Study-wide context: To follow how T cells responded to a trivalent subunit inactivated influenza vaccine, the researchers relied on deep quantitative profiling of the T cell receptor repertoire. What the research found in general, with its limitations: The authors proposed that each seasonal influenza vaccination may bring in only a limited number of new T cells.

There are a few counts of this clonotype. Its antigen is currently not known. Qualities for individual bases were not recorded, and no much larger clone is one base off. Library preparation was by RT-PCR. Reads for this sample came from an Illumina HiSeq 2500. TCRdb applied fastp at Q25 and MiXCR to the public reads, then kept only in-frame beta chains. Each CDR3 protein gets just one entry, which takes the most common genes and DNA from the rows behind it. This sample holds fewer than 250,000 distinct CDR3 sequences; about 15% were observed only once. The ten largest account for approximately 25% of the sample. Its CDR3 holds 14 amino acids, cysteine through phenylalanine. The sequence is cut down to CDR3 DNA, 42 bases in frame from base 1. The germline V gene (reference sequence) yields SGHKS for CDR1 and YYEKEE for CDR2. V gives up 4 bases and J gives up 6 bases, and the segment between their germline ends measures 14 bases.

The chain uses TRBV5-5 and TRBJ1-5, and possibly TRBD1, on 5 matching bases. The input for sequencing was CD8+ T cells sorted from PBMCs, taken around 5 days after vaccination. The source is a man aged 45-65 years who received an inactivated influenza vaccine. Donor details come from another sample of the same person, matched by shared clones. The CDR3 region: CASSPTGGVQPQHF. The nucleotide sequence is TGTGCCAGCAGCCCTACGGGAGGGGTTCAGCCCCAGCATTTT.